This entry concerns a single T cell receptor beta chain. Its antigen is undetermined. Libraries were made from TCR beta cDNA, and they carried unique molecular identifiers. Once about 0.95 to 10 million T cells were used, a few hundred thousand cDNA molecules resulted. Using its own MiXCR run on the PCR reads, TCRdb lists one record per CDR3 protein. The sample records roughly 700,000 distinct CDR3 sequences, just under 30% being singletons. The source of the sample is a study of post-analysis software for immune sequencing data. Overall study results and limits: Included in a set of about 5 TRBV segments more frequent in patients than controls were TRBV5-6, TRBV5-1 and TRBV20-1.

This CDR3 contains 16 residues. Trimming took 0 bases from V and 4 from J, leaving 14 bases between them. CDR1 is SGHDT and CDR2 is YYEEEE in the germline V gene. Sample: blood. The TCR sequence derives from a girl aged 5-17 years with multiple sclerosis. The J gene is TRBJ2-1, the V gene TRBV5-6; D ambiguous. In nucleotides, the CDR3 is TGTGCCAGCAGCTTGGTTTGGGCTACCAAGTACAATGAGCAGTTCTTC. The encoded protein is CASSLVWATKYNEQFF.